The source of this TCR beta chain is a study of T cells in localized non-small cell lung cancer. Sequenced by immunoSEQ multiplex PCR; TCRdb stores in-frame clones only, minus some. Of 25,000 to 35,000 clones in the sample, roughly nine tenths were seen once. This CDR3 region has 16 residues. Germline CDR1 GTSNPN, CDR2 SVGIG (reference sequence). V was cut by 2 bases and J by 2 bases, with 17 bases left in between. This clonotype was sampled from a man aged 40 to 70 with stage II lung adenocarcinoma. The rearrangement joins TRBV30 to TRBJ2-3, with D perhaps matching TRBD1 (6 bases). The source was PBMCs, collected before any cancer treatment. The CDR3 spells CAWSTPGHRFTDTQYF. The CDR3 region has the DNA TGTGCCTGGAGTACTCCGGGACACCGATTCACAGATACGCAGTATTTT.